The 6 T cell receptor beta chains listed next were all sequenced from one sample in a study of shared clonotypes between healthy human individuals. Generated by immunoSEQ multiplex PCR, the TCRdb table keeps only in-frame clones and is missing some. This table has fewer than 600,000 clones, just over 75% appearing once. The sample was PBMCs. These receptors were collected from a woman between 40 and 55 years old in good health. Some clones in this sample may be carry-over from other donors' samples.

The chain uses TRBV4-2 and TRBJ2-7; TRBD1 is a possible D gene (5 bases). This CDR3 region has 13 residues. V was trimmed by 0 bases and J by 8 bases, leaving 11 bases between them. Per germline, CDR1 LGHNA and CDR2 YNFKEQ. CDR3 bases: TGTGCCAGCAGCCAAGATAAGGGGAAGAAGCAGTACTTC. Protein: CASSQDKGKKQYF.

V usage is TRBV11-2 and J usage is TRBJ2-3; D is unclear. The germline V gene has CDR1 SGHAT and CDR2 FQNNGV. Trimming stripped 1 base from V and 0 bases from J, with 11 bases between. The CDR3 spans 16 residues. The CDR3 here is CASSLVGDPSTDTQYF. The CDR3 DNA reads TGTGCCAGCAGCTTAGTCGGTGATCCTAGCACAGATACGCAGTATTTT.

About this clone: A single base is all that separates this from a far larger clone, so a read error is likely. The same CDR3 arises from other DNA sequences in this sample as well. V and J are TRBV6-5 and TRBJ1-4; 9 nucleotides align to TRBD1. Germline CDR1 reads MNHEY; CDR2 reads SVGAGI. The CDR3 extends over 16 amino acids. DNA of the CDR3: TGTGCCAGCAGTTACTCGTCCGGGACAGGGATTGAAAAACTGTTCTTT. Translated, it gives CASSYSSGTGIEKLFF.

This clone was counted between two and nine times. The CDR3 region is CASGTRNSPLHF. In nucleotides, the CDR3 is TGTGCCAGCGGTACACGGAATTCACCCCTCCACTTT. J is TRBJ1-6 and V is TRBV7-6; D is unresolved. Germline loops: CDR1 SGHVS, CDR2 FNYEAQ. The CDR3 sequence is 12 residues long. V was pared by 8 bases and J by 7 bases, with 9 bases between.

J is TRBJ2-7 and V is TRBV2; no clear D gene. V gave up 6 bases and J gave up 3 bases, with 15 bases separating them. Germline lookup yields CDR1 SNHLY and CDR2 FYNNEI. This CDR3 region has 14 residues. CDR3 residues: CASRLPTANYEQYF. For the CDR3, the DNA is TGTGCCAGCAGACTTCCGACGGCAAACTACGAGCAGTACTTC.

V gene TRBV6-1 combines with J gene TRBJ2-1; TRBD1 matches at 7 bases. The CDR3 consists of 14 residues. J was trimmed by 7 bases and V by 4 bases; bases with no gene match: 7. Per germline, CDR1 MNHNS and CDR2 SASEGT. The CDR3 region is CASSATGSGNEQFF. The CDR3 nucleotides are TGTGCCAGCAGTGCGACAGGGTCTGGGAATGAGCAGTTCTTC.